Here is one T cell receptor beta chain with its context. What antigen it recognizes has not been identified. No much larger clone exists at a distance of one base, and base qualities are not known. The sample originates from a study of OX40 agonist ivuxolimab in advanced cancers. Regarding the research as a whole: The costimulatory receptor OX40 (CD134) was targeted by ivuxolimab, a fully human IgG2 agonistic monoclonal antibody. The paper reports the monotherapy dose-escalation portion (N = 52 patients) of the phase I ivuxolimab trial. Three dose-escalation patients achieved partial responses, one with hepatocellular carcinoma and two with cutaneous melanoma. In the dose-escalation cohort, 70% to 90% of patients were male, and the mean age was approximately 60 years with a range of about 20 to 80. Prior anti-PD-1, anti-PD-L1 or anti-CTLA-4 therapy was permitted, and checkpoint inhibitors had been received by 30% to 40% of dose-escalation patients. Of the roughly 52 dose-escalation patients, hepatocellular carcinoma was present in about 20, melanoma in around 15, renal cell carcinoma in 9 and head and neck cancer in 9. Intravenous ivuxolimab was administered to patients every 2 weeks at six dose levels: 0.01, 0.1, 0.3, 1.5, 3 and 10 mg/kg. Peripheral TCRbeta sequencing was intended to test whether TCR sequence diversity was altered and clonal T-cell expansion was caused by ivuxolimab. Beyond this particular receptor, the publication reports: At doses from 0.1 to 3.0 mg/kg, clonal expansion was seen in both CD4+ and CD8+ blood T cells between baseline and week 6. Low levels of normalized T-cell clonal expansion were also seen in some nonresponding patients. Which antigens the clonally expanded peripheral T cells were specific for was not determined. After ivuxolimab, expanded clones were on average more numerous among CD8+ T cells than among CD4+ T cells. In the 0.1-3.0 mg/kg groups, partial responders had among the lowest normalized peripheral clonal expansion, particularly in CD8+ T cells.

Genomic DNA was isolated from the sorted cells so that the TCRbeta CDR3 region could be sequenced. The immunoSEQ Assay was used for sequencing of TCRbeta CDR3 regions. What TCRdb holds here is the immuneACCESS table cut down to in-frame rearrangements. Part of the clones is not present; checked against another copy, under half of the missing clones reflect an unresolved V gene, and the others are unexplained. The sample table records 64,000 or so clones; approximately 83% of these occur just once. The ten biggest clones cover approximately 0.63% of the sample. From its cysteine to its phenylalanine, the CDR3 spans 17 amino acids. The DNA shown is the 51-base CDR3, in frame from base 1. Cut back by 4 bases and 8 bases, the V and J ends lie 25 bases apart. CDR1 and CDR2 are read off the germline V gene (reference sequence) as SGHKS and YYEKEE. Patients with a history of autoimmune disease or receiving systemic immunosuppression were excluded from the trial. Peripheral blood for TCR sequencing was collected from all dose cohorts at baseline, on cycle 4 day 1, and on cycle 7 day 1. Samples came from an open-label, multicenter, first-in-human phase I dose-escalation trial of ivuxolimab. Adults with locally advanced or metastatic melanoma, renal cell carcinoma, hepatocellular carcinoma or head and neck squamous cell carcinoma were enrolled in the trial. Before TCR sequencing, CD4+ and CD8+ T cells were separately sorted from peripheral blood.

This sequence was found in an adult with an advanced solid tumor such as melanoma, head and neck, liver or kidney cancer. This specimen was CD4+ or CD8+ T cells sorted from blood, taken in a trial of the OX40 agonist ivuxolimab. The sequence links TRBV5-5 to TRBJ2-1, and TRBD2 may be the D gene, going by 6 matching bases. The sequenced DNA: TGTGCCAGCAGCCCTCGACTAGGAGCTTTGGGGGTCGATGAGCAGTTCTTC. Protein translation: CASSPRLGALGVDEQFF. The entire variable domain, with the stretches around the CDR3 drawn from the reference TRBV5-5 and TRBJ2-1 proteins, is DAGVTQSPTHLIKTRGQQVTLRCSPISGHKSVSWYQQVLGQGPQFIFQYYEKEERGRGNFPDRFSARQFPNYSSELNVNALLLGDSALYLCASSPRLGALGVDEQFFGPGTRLTVL.